These 29 T cell receptor beta chains came from one sample sequenced in a study of blood T cell repertoires in COVID-19. Clones were read by immunoSEQ multiplex PCR, and TCRdb kept only the in-frame ones, dropping some. The sample has about 94,000 clones, about four fifths seen once. Sequences were obtained from peripheral blood. These receptors originate from a human donor in a cohort sampled during active COVID-19.

The rearrangement joins TRBV11-2 to TRBJ2-7, with D perhaps TRBD2 (6 bases). CDR1 is SGHAT, CDR2 FQNNGV, per germline. The length of the CDR3 is 14 residues. The V end lost 5 bases, the J end lost 1 base, and 12 bases lay between the germline ends. CDR3 sequence reads: CASSLGLASYEQYF. The CDR3 DNA reads as TGTGCCAGCAGCCTCGGGCTAGCGTCCTACGAGCAGTACTTC.

This clone was observed once. The V and J genes are TRBV5-4 and TRBJ2-7, with 7 bases lining up with TRBD1. Germline assignment: CDR1 SGHNT and CDR2 YYREEE (reference sequence). Trimming cost V 0 bases and J 3 bases; bases outside gene matches: 6. CDR3 length: 15 residues. The CDR3 nucleotides read TGTGCCAGCAGCTTGGGACAGGGAGCCGACTACGAGCAGTACTTC. Encoded protein: CASSLGQGADYEQYF.

The chain uses TRBV18 and TRBJ1-4; D uncertain. The CDR3 loop spans 17 amino acids. V was trimmed by 1 base and J by 4 bases, leaving 16 bases between them. Germline V gene sequence: CDR1 KGHSH, CDR2 LQKENI. CDR3 nucleotide sequence: TGTGCCAGCTCACCACAAAGGAGGGCGGAGGGTAATGAAAAACTGTTTTTT. This encodes CASSPQRRAEGNEKLFF.

The genes are TRBV13 and TRBJ2-7, with D tentatively TRBD1 (6 bases). CDR3 length equals 16 residues. V lost 5 bases to trimming and J lost 5 bases, with 22 bases between them. CDR1 PRHDT and CDR2 FYEKMQ come from the germline V gene (reference sequence). CDR3 loop: CASSPTGLQGSDEQYF. CDR3 coding DNA: TGTGCCAGCAGCCCTACAGGGCTTCAAGGGTCCGACGAGCAGTACTTC.

The J gene is TRBJ2-7, the V gene TRBV11-2, with 14 positions matching TRBD2. V was clipped by 8 bases and J by 4 bases; unmatched bases: 7. This CDR3 has 15 amino acids. Germline V lookup: CDR1 SGHAT, CDR2 FQNNGV. In DNA form, the CDR3 reads TGTGCCAGCCTCTTAGGGACTAGCGGGAGATACGAGCAGTACTTC. Translated: CASLLGTSGRYEQYF.

The chain combines TRBV28 with TRBJ2-1; TRBD2 aligns across 11 bases. The J segment lost 1 base and the V segment lost 6 bases, leaving 11 bases of the junction unmatched. Germline values: CDR1 MDHEN, CDR2 SYDVKM. The CDR3 covers 18 residues. The CDR3 bases are TGTGCCAGCAGGGGGACTAGCGGAGCCGCAACGTCCTACAATGAGCAGTTCTTC. It yields the protein CASRGTSGAATSYNEQFF.

This chain links TRBV7-2 with TRBJ2-1, with 7 bases lining up with TRBD2. Trimming took 5 bases from V and 8 from J; bases not matched to a gene: 6. The V gene's germline CDR1 is SGHTA and CDR2 FQGNSA. The CDR3 runs 13 residues. CDR3 region: CASSLSGQHEQFF. CDR3 coding DNA: TGTGCCAGCAGCCTTAGCGGGCAGCATGAGCAGTTCTTC.

The chain recombines TRBV18 with TRBJ2-7, with TRBD1 matching 7 bases. The CDR3 sequence is 14 residues long. Germline V gene sequence: CDR1 KGHSH, CDR2 LQKENI. V dropped 10 bases and J dropped 2; count of bases not matched to a gene: 11. This chain's CDR3 is CATSDRALTYEQYF. The CDR3 DNA sequence: TGTGCCACTTCCGACAGGGCCCTAACCTACGAGCAGTACTTC.

The chain recombines TRBV28 with TRBJ1-2; D is unclear. Germline CDR1 is MDHEN and CDR2 is SYDVKM. Between the trimmed V and J ends, which lost 3 bases and 4 bases, there was a span of 9 bases. The CDR3 has 13 residues. CDR3 in DNA: TGTGCCAGCAGTTTCGGGGTCCCCTATGGCTACACCTTC. Its translation: CASSFGVPYGYTF.

This sequence joins TRBV5-1 and TRBJ2-7; D may be TRBD1 (5 bases). The V end lost 0 bases, the J end lost 2 bases, and 9 bases lay between the germline ends. The CDR3 is made up of 14 amino acids. From germline, CDR1 is SGHRS and CDR2 YFSETQ. The CDR3 here is CASSLGDSPYEQYF. The CDR3 DNA is TGCGCCAGCAGCTTGGGTGACAGCCCCTACGAGCAGTACTTC.

This chain connects TRBV19 to TRBJ2-2, with TRBD2 matching 10 bases. Losses at the gene ends were 8 bases for V and 5 bases for J; bases not matched to a gene: 11. Germline V CDR1 and CDR2: LNHDA, SQIVND (reference sequence). The CDR3 contains 16 residues. For the CDR3, the DNA is TGTGCCAGTGGAAGATTAGCGGGAGGAGGAACCGGGGAGCTGTTTTTT. It codes for CASGRLAGGGTGELFF.

The V and J genes are TRBV27 and TRBJ2-3; 8 bases are a match to TRBD1. Germline V gene data show CDR1 as MNHEY and CDR2 as SMNVEV (reference sequence). CDR3 length: 15 residues. V was clipped by 6 bases and J by 6 bases; unmatched bases: 11. As DNA, the CDR3 is TGTGCCAGCAGCCAAAACCCGGGACAGGCGGATACGCAGTATTTT. This codes for CASSQNPGQADTQYF.

The CDR3 loop reads CATSANPGGATNEKLFF. CDR3 DNA: TGTGCCACCAGTGCCAATCCCGGGGGAGCAACTAATGAAAAACTGTTTTTT. The genes are TRBV24-1 and TRBJ1-4; a weak D match, TRBD1 (5 bases). CDR1 and CDR2 from the germline V gene are KGHDR and SFDVKD. The CDR3 is made up of 17 amino acids. V was cut by 5 bases and J by 0 bases, with 15 bases left in between.

The chain joins TRBV7-9 to TRBJ2-7, with D perhaps matching TRBD1 (5 bases). V was pared by 5 bases and J by 3 bases, with 14 bases between. Germline V gene sequence: CDR1 SEHNR, CDR2 FQNEAQ (reference sequence). The CDR3 loop spans 14 amino acids. CDR3 amino acids: CASSLSDRVYEQYF. CDR3 sequence (DNA): TGTGCCAGCAGCCTTTCTGACAGAGTCTACGAGCAGTACTTC.

V gene TRBV3-1 (or the pseudogene TRBV3-2) combines with J gene TRBJ1-2; D might be TRBD1 (6 bases). Looked up from germline, CDR1 is LGHDT and CDR2 is YNNKEL (reference sequence). The CDR3 length is 14 residues. V gave up 4 bases and J gave up 7 bases, with 16 bases separating them. The DNA for the CDR3 is TGTGCCAGCAGCCTCCTCGGGGGGGCGGCTGGCTACACCTTC. It codes for CASSLLGGAAGYTF.

The chain carries TRBV27 and TRBJ2-1; 11 bases agree with TRBD1. This CDR3 comprises 15 residues. In germline, CDR1 is MNHEY, CDR2 SMNVEV (reference sequence). The J segment lost 6 bases and the V segment lost 3 bases, leaving 4 bases of the junction unmatched. CDR3 residues: CASSFRGTGGNEQFF. The CDR3 DNA is TGTGCCAGCAGTTTCCGCGGGACAGGGGGCAATGAGCAGTTCTTC.

The J gene is TRBJ2-7, the V gene TRBV28, with 9 bases identical to TRBD1. J gave up 4 bases and V 3 bases, and 4 bases lay outside the gene matches. The germline gives CDR1 MDHEN, CDR2 SYDVKM. The CDR3 consists of 14 residues. The DNA of the CDR3 is TGTGCCAGCAGTTTCCAGGACAGGGGTTACGAGCAGTACTTC. It yields the protein CASSFQDRGYEQYF.

This sequence joins TRBV2 and TRBJ2-7; D is perhaps TRBD1 (5 bases). The V gene's germline CDR1 is SNHLY and CDR2 FYNNEI. Trimming removed 7 bases at V and 9 bases at J, with 19 bases between. The CDR3 sequence is 13 residues long. The CDR3 is CASKLAQGAGQYF. The CDR3 DNA follows: TGTGCCAGCAAACTCGCGCAGGGCGCAGGGCAGTACTTC.

This chain links TRBV10-1 with TRBJ2-5, with D uncertain. This CDR3 comprises 14 residues. Trimming pared 0 bases from V and 0 bases from J, leaving 5 bases between. Germline CDR1 is WNHNN and CDR2 is SYGVQD (reference sequence). The CDR3 nucleotides are TGCGCCAGCAGTGAGTCCCGGGACCAAGAGACCCAGTACTTC. It yields the protein CASSESRDQETQYF.

The chain employs TRBV11-2 and TRBJ2-3; 11 bases agree with TRBD2. This CDR3 comprises 17 residues. CDR1 SGHAT and CDR2 FQNNGV come from the germline V gene. V lost 5 bases, J lost 0 bases, and 7 bases stayed unmatched. In DNA form, the CDR3 reads TGTGCCAGCAGCCTAATAGCGGGAGGGCCGAGCACAGATACGCAGTATTTT. It is translated as CASSLIAGGPSTDTQYF.

This chain connects TRBV30 to TRBJ1-6; D may be TRBD1 (6 bases). The germline V gene encodes CDR1 GTSNPN and CDR2 SVGIG (reference sequence). V was cut by 3 bases and J by 9 bases, with 12 bases left in between. This CDR3 has 13 residues. This CDR3 is CAWSGQGTSPLHF. In DNA form, the CDR3 reads TGTGCCTGGAGCGGGCAGGGGACTTCACCCCTCCACTTT.

The V gene is TRBV2, the J gene TRBJ2-7; possibly TRBD2 for D (5 bases). From germline, CDR1 is SNHLY and CDR2 FYNNEI. Trimming shortened V by 5 bases and J by 6 bases, and 11 bases separated the two germline ends. The CDR3 sequence is 12 residues long. The CDR3 reads CASSPDSGEQYF. For the CDR3, the DNA is TGTGCCAGCAGTCCGGACTCAGGCGAGCAGTACTTC.

The rearrangement links TRBV7-2 to TRBJ2-7; the match to TRBD2 covers 10 bases. CDR1 is SGHTA, CDR2 FQGNSA, per germline. V shed 5 bases and J 2 bases; nucleotides not matched to a gene: 6. The CDR3 length is 15 residues. CDR3 in amino acids: CASSLGGLAAYEQYF. CDR3 bases: TGTGCCAGCAGCCTGGGAGGACTAGCGGCCTACGAGCAGTACTTC. Full variable domain (missing parts from reference TRBV7-2 and TRBJ2-7): GAGVSQSPSNKVTEKGKDVELRCDPISGHTALYWYRQSLGQGLEFLIYFQGNSAPDKSGLPSDRFSAERTGGSVSTLTIQRTQQEDSAVYLCASSLGGLAAYEQYFGPGTRLTVT.

This clone was counted once. The chain couples TRBV7-2 to TRBJ1-5; D unclear. This CDR3 is built from 13 residues. Trimming cost V 6 bases and J 3 bases, with 9 bases left between them. CDR1 SGHTA and CDR2 FQGNSA come from the germline V gene. The CDR3 DNA sequence: TGTGCCAGCAGTGGGCAGTCCAATCAGCCCCAGCATTTT. Protein: CASSGQSNQPQHF. Drawing the rest from reference TRBV7-2 and TRBJ1-5, the complete variable domain is GAGVSQSPSNKVTEKGKDVELRCDPISGHTALYWYRQSLGQGLEFLIYFQGNSAPDKSGLPSDRFSAERTGGSVSTLTIQRTQQEDSAVYLCASSGQSNQPQHFGDGTRLSIL.

The sample holds a few counts of this clone. The J gene is TRBJ2-7, the V gene TRBV28; possibly TRBD1 for D (6 bases). There are 12 residues in the CDR3. Trimming cost V 9 bases and J 1 base, with 10 bases left between them. Germline V gene data show CDR1 as MDHEN and CDR2 as SYDVKM. The CDR3 DNA reads as TGTGCCAGAGTGGACAGATCCTACGAGCAGTACTTC. Encoded protein: CARVDRSYEQYF.

The rearrangement joins TRBV5-1 to TRBJ2-7, with TRBD1 matching 9 bases. The CDR3 totals 14 residues. Germline assignment: CDR1 SGHRS and CDR2 YFSETQ. After removal of 0 bases from V and 5 bases from J, the junction contained 3 bases not matched to a gene. The CDR3 is CASSLGDRAHEQYF. CDR3 coding DNA: TGCGCCAGCAGCTTGGGGGACAGGGCCCACGAGCAGTACTTC.

The rearrangement links TRBV6-6 to TRBJ1-6; D uncertain. V was cut by 2 bases and J by 5 bases, with 7 bases left in between. The CDR3 consists of 14 residues. Germline CDR1 MNHNY, CDR2 SVGAGI (reference sequence). In nucleotides, the CDR3 is TGTGCCAGCAGTTACGGGCAGAATAATTCACCCCTCCACTTT. Amino acids: CASSYGQNNSPLHF.

This clone showed up just once. The CDR3 DNA reads as TGTGCCAGCAGCAAAGCAAGGACTCTCTATGGCTACACCTTC. This translates into CASSKARTLYGYTF. The rearrangement links TRBV21-1 to TRBJ1-2. TRBV21-1 is described as a pseudogene. The CDR3 runs 14 residues.

The V and J genes are TRBV28 and TRBJ2-7; 11 bases are a match to TRBD1. The germline gives CDR1 MDHEN, CDR2 SYDVKM. Trimming cost V 10 bases and J 2 bases; bases outside gene matches: 7. This CDR3 comprises 14 residues. Written as DNA, the CDR3 is TGTGCCACTGGACAGGGGGCGCAGGCCTACGAGCAGTACTTC. As protein: CATGQGAQAYEQYF. Based on the CDR3 plus reference TRBV28 and TRBJ2-7, the full variable domain is DVKVTQSSRYLVKRTGEKVFLECVQDMDHENMFWYRQDPGLGLRLIYFSYDVKMKEKGDIPEGYSVSREKKERFSLILESASTNQTSMYLCATGQGAQAYEQYFGPGTRLTVT.